A single sample is the source of the 18 T cell receptor beta chains below, sequenced in a study of CD4 T cells in relation to SARS-CoV-2 and coronaviruses. Sequencing was performed with immunoSEQ multiplex PCR; in TCRdb, only in-frame clones are kept and a portion is missing. The sample carries some 21,000 clones, 78% recorded once. Their specific antigens are unknown. CD4+ T cells from unexposed donors were obtained before the COVID-19 pandemic (2011-2018). Isolation of CD4+ T cells took place after approximately 11 days in culture. The specimen sequenced was CD4+ T cells from PBMCs, cultured in vitro. These receptors all stem from a human donor in good health.

This clone was found once. In nucleotides, the CDR3 is TGTGCCAGCAGCCAACGAATCCTACAGGGGACTTATGCTTATGGCTACACCTTC. Translating gives CASSQRILQGTYAYGYTF. V usage is TRBV3-1 (or the pseudogene TRBV3-2) and J usage is TRBJ1-2, with 7 bases identical to TRBD1. The CDR3 spans 18 residues. CDR1 and CDR2 from the germline V gene are LGHDT and YNNKEL (reference sequence). V lost 2 bases to trimming and J lost 5 bases; unmatched junction nucleotides: 17.

V is TRBV28 and J is TRBJ2-7; 10 bases are a match to TRBD2. CDR3 length equals 16 residues. V dropped 2 bases and J dropped 0; count of bases not matched to a gene: 4. In germline, CDR1 is MDHEN, CDR2 SYDVKM. CDR3 region: CASSLVASGSSYEQYF. CDR3 DNA sequence: TGTGCCAGCAGTTTAGTAGCTAGCGGGAGCTCCTACGAGCAGTACTTC.

The rearrangement joins TRBV9 to TRBJ2-7; 12 bases fit TRBD2. The V and J ends lost 4 bases and 3 bases, in that order; junction bases with no gene match: 2. Germline CDR1 reads SGDLS; CDR2 reads YYNGEE. The CDR3 totals 14 residues. In nucleotides, the CDR3 is TGTGCCAGCAGCACGACTAGCGGGGGCTACGAGCAGTACTTC. It translates to CASSTTSGGYEQYF.

The gene calls are TRBV4-2 and TRBJ2-3; 14 nucleotides line up with TRBD2. CDR1 is LGHNA, CDR2 YNFKEQ, per germline. CDR3 length: 16 residues. V shed 5 bases and J 2 bases; nucleotides not matched to a gene: 3. CDR3 loop: CASSVGLAGDTDTQYF. The CDR3 coding sequence is TGTGCCAGCAGCGTGGGACTAGCGGGGGACACAGATACGCAGTATTTT.

The gene calls are TRBV5-1 and TRBJ2-7; TRBD2 is a possible D gene (6 bases). The CDR3 runs 13 residues. Per germline, CDR1 SGHRS and CDR2 YFSETQ. Trimming shortened V by 0 bases and J by 5 bases, and 9 bases separated the two germline ends. The CDR3 is CASSLAGGDEQYF. CDR3 bases: TGCGCCAGCAGCTTGGCCGGGGGAGACGAGCAGTACTTC.

The chain employs TRBV28 and TRBJ1-1, with D possibly being TRBD1 (6 bases). The CDR3 has 12 amino acids. With 6 bases removed from V and 4 bases from J, the gap between germline ends came to 9 bases. Germline V gene lookup returns CDR1 MDHEN and CDR2 SYDVKM. The chain's CDR3 is CASRQGGTEAFF. CDR3 nucleotide sequence: TGTGCCAGCAGACAGGGTGGCACTGAAGCTTTCTTT.

The chain links TRBV5-8 to TRBJ2-7; TRBD1 or TRBD2 may be the D gene (6 bases each). Per germline, CDR1 SGHTS and CDR2 YDEGEE. This CDR3 has 15 amino acids. The V and J ends lost 0 bases and 6 bases respectively, with 16 bases between them. The CDR3 DNA sequence: TGTGCCAGCAGCTTGGATACAGGGTACGGGGGCGAGCAGTACTTC. Translated: CASSLDTGYGGEQYF.

The rearrangement uses TRBV3-1 (or the pseudogene TRBV3-2) and TRBJ1-5, with TRBD1 matching 9 bases. With 1 base clipped from V and 3 bases from J, the junction kept 4 bases outside the gene matches. Germline V gene lookup returns CDR1 LGHDT and CDR2 YNNKEL (reference sequence). The CDR3 runs to 16 residues. The CDR3 DNA reads as TGTGCCAGCAGCCAAGCCGGGACAGGGAACAATCAGCCCCAGCATTTT. As protein: CASSQAGTGNNQPQHF.

This clone was observed a few times. This chain uses TRBV5-1 with TRBJ2-1, with 7 bases identical to TRBD1. V shed 3 bases, J shed 3 bases, and the junction held 6 bases outside the gene matches. CDR1 and CDR2 from the germline V gene are SGHRS and YFSETQ. This CDR3 spans 15 amino acids. As DNA, the CDR3 is TGCGCCAGCAGCTCGGAGACAGGGCTCTACAATGAGCAGTTCTTC. Translating it yields CASSSETGLYNEQFF.

This chain connects TRBV19 to TRBJ2-3; D may match TRBD1 or TRBD2 (5 bases each). The V end was cut by 5 bases, the J end by 6 bases, with 24 bases between. CDR1 is LNHDA, CDR2 SQIVND, per germline (reference sequence). This CDR3 spans 17 amino acids. The CDR3 DNA reads as TGTGCCAGTAGTGGACGGGACCTAGGACCGTTGAAGGATACGCAGTATTTT. It is translated as CASSGRDLGPLKDTQYF. The variable domain in full, with the rest retrieved from reference TRBV19 and TRBJ2-3, is DGGITQSPKYLFRKEGQNVTLSCEQNLNHDAMYWYRQDPGQGLRLIYYSQIVNDFQKGDIAEGYSVSREKKESFPLTVTSAQKNPTAFYLCASSGRDLGPLKDTQYFGPGTRLTVL.

The chain is built from TRBV5-1 and TRBJ2-1; a possible D gene is TRBD2 (5 bases). CDR1 SGHRS and CDR2 YFSETQ come from the germline V gene. The CDR3 runs 16 residues. The V end was cut by 0 bases, the J end by 0 bases, with 10 bases between. The CDR3: CASSLVGVSSYNEQFF. In nucleotides, the CDR3 is TGCGCCAGCAGCTTGGTCGGGGTAAGCTCCTACAATGAGCAGTTCTTC.

The count of this clone is one. The rearrangement uses TRBV24-1 and TRBJ2-1, with 14 bases aligning to TRBD2. V was pared by 4 bases and J by 4 bases, with 8 bases of the junction left unmatched. The CDR3 has 18 residues. In germline, CDR1 is KGHDR, CDR2 SFDVKD. The DNA for the CDR3 is TGTGCCACCAGTGAGCCCGGGACTAGCGGGAGTAAGTACAATGAGCAGTTCTTC. As protein: CATSEPGTSGSKYNEQFF.

The CDR3 loop is CASSKIAGRGVTQYF. For the CDR3, the DNA is TGCGCCAGCAGTAAAATCGCGGGAAGGGGGGTCACCCAGTACTTC. The V call is TRBV10-2, the J call TRBJ2-5; D tentatively fits TRBD1 or TRBD2 (6 bases each). The CDR3 sequence is 15 residues long. The germline V and J ends were trimmed by 5 bases and 8 bases, with 21 bases remaining between them. CDR1 and CDR2 from the germline V gene are WSHSY and SAAADI.

This rearrangement joins TRBV7-9 to TRBJ2-2; 10 bases are shared with TRBD2. The V and J ends lost 2 bases and 3 bases, in that order; junction bases with no gene match: 6. Germline CDR1 is SEHNR and CDR2 is FQNEAQ (reference sequence). This CDR3 region has 17 residues. CDR3 nucleotides: TGTGCCAGCAGCTTAAATGGACTAGCGGCCTACACCGGGGAGCTGTTTTTT. The encoded protein is CASSLNGLAAYTGELFF.

V usage is TRBV11-2 and J usage is TRBJ2-4; possibly TRBD1 or TRBD2 for D (5 bases each). This CDR3 region has 13 residues. Deletions cut 5 bases from V and 9 bases from J, with 14 bases between. Germline CDR1 SGHAT, CDR2 FQNNGV. The CDR3 DNA sequence: TGTGCCAGCAGCAGGGACCCAGGGAGCATTCAGTACTTC. Translating gives CASSRDPGSIQYF.

The V call is TRBV12-3 or TRBV12-4, the J call TRBJ2-3; 8 nucleotides line up with TRBD2. The CDR3 extends over 13 amino acids. J was trimmed by 6 bases and V by 6 bases; bases with no gene match: 5. CDR3 sequence: CASRTAGVDTQYF. CDR3 DNA sequence: TGTGCCAGCAGAACAGCGGGGGTGGATACGCAGTATTTT.

The chain joins TRBV5-8 to TRBJ2-7; TRBD2 matches 11 bases. The germline V gene has CDR1 SGHTS and CDR2 YDEGEE. Trimming cost V 3 bases and J 7 bases; bases outside gene matches: 21. The CDR3 covers 19 residues. CDR3 nucleotides: TGTGCCAGCAGCTCCCCACGTTCCCGTAGCGGGAGGGCCCCTTGGGAGCAGTACTTC. Translation gives CASSSPRSRSGRAPWEQYF.

This chain links TRBV19 with TRBJ1-2; TRBD1 is a possible D gene (5 bases). This CDR3 region has 13 residues. CDR1 LNHDA and CDR2 SQIVND come from the germline V gene (reference sequence). With 3 bases removed from V and 6 bases from J, the gap between germline ends came to 11 bases. CDR3 nucleotides: TGTGCCAGTAGTATGCAGGGACCCCATGGCTACACCTTC. Protein: CASSMQGPHGYTF.